The 21 T cell receptor beta chains below all came from one sample that was sequenced in a study of cytomegalovirus exposure and HLA in healthy donors. The study ran its PCR with 60 Vbeta and 13 Jbeta primers. Method: immunoSEQ multiplex PCR; TCRdb's copy keeps in-frame clones and lacks some. The table records approximately 180,000 clones, about 88% of them present only once. The sequencing input was PBMCs. The receptors stem from a girl in the first two years of life in good health and CMV-seronegative.

V is TRBV4-2 and J is TRBJ1-5, with D unclear. The CDR3 totals 17 residues. Germline CDR1 reads LGHNA; CDR2 reads YNFKEQ. V was cut by 0 bases and J by 6 bases, with 18 bases left in between. The DNA for the CDR3 is TGTGCCAGCAGCCAAGAACGAGGCCGCCTGGAGGGTCAGCCCCAGCATTTT. Its protein is CASSQERGRLEGQPQHF.

V and J are TRBV2 and TRBJ2-1; possible D gene TRBD2, 6 bases. This CDR3 is 16 amino acids long. Germline CDR1 reads SNHLY; CDR2 reads FYNNEI. The V end lost 2 bases, the J end lost 3 bases, and 14 bases lay between the germline ends. As DNA, the CDR3 is TGTGCCAGCAGTGAACAGCCCGGGGGAGGCTACAATGAGCAGTTCTTC. Its protein product is CASSEQPGGGYNEQFF.

The chain uses TRBV25-1 and TRBJ2-5; 9 nucleotides match TRBD1. The CDR3 length is 13 residues. The V gene end was trimmed by 5 bases and the J gene end by 11 bases; junction bases not matched to a gene: 9. Germline V CDR1 and CDR2: MGHDK, SYGVNS. The CDR3 DNA reads as TGTGCCAGCAGTCGACACAGGGGGCTGGAGCAGTACTTC. The encoded protein is CASSRHRGLEQYF.

The V and J genes are TRBV4-2 and TRBJ2-3, with TRBD1 matching 9 bases. The ends lost 2 bases at V and 3 bases at J; junction bases unmatched: 9. Per germline, CDR1 LGHNA and CDR2 YNFKEQ. The CDR3 is 17 residues long. The CDR3 spells CASSQLQGAESTDTQYF. The CDR3 DNA reads as TGTGCCAGCAGCCAATTACAGGGGGCGGAGAGTACAGATACGCAGTATTTT.

This rearrangement joins TRBV5-1 to TRBJ2-7, with D unresolved. V was clipped by 2 bases and J by 0 bases, with 15 bases between them. CDR3 size: 16 residues. CDR1 is SGHRS and CDR2 is YFSETQ in the germline V gene. CDR3 sequence: CASSFALPKSSYEQYF. The CDR3 DNA reads TGCGCCAGCAGCTTCGCCCTCCCGAAGAGCTCCTACGAGCAGTACTTC.

V is TRBV10-3 and J is TRBJ2-2; tentatively, D is TRBD2 (7 bases). Looked up from germline, CDR1 is ENHRY and CDR2 is SYGVKD. This CDR3 region has 16 residues. The germline V and J ends were trimmed by 6 bases and 4 bases, with 18 bases remaining between them. The CDR3 sequence is CAISRGGGGGTGELFF. The CDR3 DNA reads TGTGCCATCAGCCGAGGGGGGGGCGGGGGCACCGGGGAGCTGTTTTTT.

This clone has only a few counts. V is TRBV29-1 and J is TRBJ1-2; D not certain. The CDR3 spans 13 residues. Germline values: CDR1 SQVTM, CDR2 ANQGSEA. Trimming left V 7 bases short and J 5 bases short, with 17 bases between. CDR3 in amino acids: CSGILPPGYGYTF. As DNA, the CDR3 is TGCAGCGGCATACTCCCCCCGGGGTATGGCTACACCTTC.

The CDR3 sequence: CASSLAQGYQETQYF. CDR3 in DNA: TGCGCCAGCAGCTTGGCTCAGGGGTACCAAGAGACCCAGTACTTC. The rearrangement joins TRBV5-1 to TRBJ2-5, with a tentative D call TRBD1 (6 bases). V was pared by 0 bases and J by 0 bases, with 9 bases between. CDR1 and CDR2 from the germline V gene are SGHRS and YFSETQ. CDR3 length equals 15 residues.

The chain recombines TRBV5-4 with TRBJ2-1; 10 nucleotides match TRBD1. Germline values: CDR1 SGHNT, CDR2 YYREEE (reference sequence). Trimming cost V 6 bases and J 7 bases; bases outside gene matches: 13. This CDR3 is built from 16 residues. The CDR3 DNA follows: TGTGCCAGCATCAAAAGCCTGGACAGGGGGGAGAATGAGCAGTTCTTC. Residues: CASIKSLDRGENEQFF. Using reference TRBV5-4 and TRBJ2-1 for the parts outside the CDR3, the full variable domain is ETGVTQSPTHLIKTRGQQVTLRCSSQSGHNTVSWYQQALGQGPQFIFQYYREEENGRGNFPPRFSGLQFPNYSSELNVNALELDDSALYLCASIKSLDRGENEQFFGPGTRLTVL.

J is TRBJ2-3 and V is TRBV11-2; D may be TRBD2 (6 bases). Germline V gene sequence: CDR1 SGHAT, CDR2 FQNNGV. The CDR3 extends over 13 amino acids. Deletions cut 3 bases from V and 3 bases from J, with 7 bases between. DNA for the CDR3: TGTGCCAGCAGCTTTGGGGGGACAGATACGCAGTATTTT. This translates into CASSFGGTDTQYF.

The table lists this clone with a few counts. This chain links TRBV6-5 with TRBJ1-2; TRBD1 matches 7 bases. Germline CDR1 reads MNHEY; CDR2 reads SVGAGI. The J segment lost 6 bases and the V segment lost 0 bases, leaving 7 bases of the junction unmatched. This CDR3 has 15 residues. CDR3 loop: CASSYSGGAKDGYTF. The CDR3, as DNA: TGTGCCAGCAGTTACTCAGGGGGCGCGAAGGATGGCTACACCTTC.

The chain uses TRBV7-8 and TRBJ2-7; 8 bases agree with TRBD2. V was pared by 5 bases and J by 2 bases, with 5 bases of the junction left unmatched. The CDR3 totals 14 residues. Germline V CDR1 and CDR2: SGHVS, FQNEAQ. CDR3 DNA sequence: TGTGCCAGCAGCAAGACTAGCGTTACCTACGAGCAGTACTTC. The encoded protein is CASSKTSVTYEQYF.

V usage is TRBV2 and J usage is TRBJ2-7, with 14 bases fitting TRBD2. V gave up 4 bases and J gave up 1 base; unmatched junction bases: 9. The CDR3 length is 18 residues. Per the germline V gene, CDR1 is SNHLY and CDR2 is FYNNEI. DNA of the CDR3: TGTGCCAGCAGTGCCCCGACTAGCGGGAGGGGGGGTTCCTACGAGCAGTACTTC. Its translation: CASSAPTSGRGGSYEQYF.

The chain uses TRBV30 and TRBJ2-1; 7 positions agree with TRBD2. The V segment lost 1 base and the J segment 7 bases; nucleotides outside the gene matches: 13. Germline V lookup: CDR1 GTSNPN, CDR2 SVGIG (reference sequence). CDR3 size: 16 residues. Here the CDR3 reads CAWSGPLAGEGNEQFF. The CDR3 DNA sequence: TGTGCCTGGAGTGGACCTTTGGCGGGAGAGGGGAATGAGCAGTTCTTC.

This chain uses TRBV29-1 with TRBJ2-1; 9 bases line up with TRBD2. The germline gives CDR1 SQVTM, CDR2 ANQGSEA. The J segment lost 0 bases and the V segment lost 3 bases, leaving 0 bases of the junction unmatched. This CDR3 comprises 14 residues. CDR3 coding DNA: TGCAGCGTTGAGCGGGGGGGCTCCTACAATGAGCAGTTCTTC. Translating gives CSVERGGSYNEQFF.

The chain links TRBV11-2 to TRBJ1-6; D remains unclear. The CDR3 sequence is 14 residues long. V lost 2 bases and J 7 bases, leaving 9 bases between the germline ends. Germline lookup yields CDR1 SGHAT and CDR2 FQNNGV. The DNA for the CDR3 is TGTGCCAGCAGCTTACTGCGGAACAATTCACCCCTCCACTTT. Residues: CASSLLRNNSPLHF.

The chain links TRBV7-9 to TRBJ2-7, with 7 bases aligning to TRBD1. Germline V CDR1 and CDR2: SEHNR, FQNEAQ (reference sequence). The CDR3 consists of 16 residues. V gave up 1 base and J gave up 5 bases; unmatched junction bases: 11. The CDR3 is CASSLGGGEHKHEQYF. In DNA form, the CDR3 reads TGTGCCAGCAGCTTAGGAGGGGGCGAACATAAACACGAGCAGTACTTC.

This clone has more than one count but fewer than ten. V gene TRBV4-1 combines with J gene TRBJ1-1; D gene uncertain. The CDR3 spans 14 residues. Germline V gene sequence: CDR1 MGHRA, CDR2 YSYEKL. Trimming cost V 4 bases and J 3 bases, with 12 bases left between them. For the CDR3, the DNA is TGCGCCAGCAGCCTCGGACTGCGTGACACTGAAGCTTTCTTT. Translation: CASSLGLRDTEAFF.

This chain joins TRBV5-1 and TRBJ2-3; D call uncertain. Germline V CDR1 and CDR2: SGHRS, YFSETQ. Trimming cost V 1 base and J 0 bases, with 9 bases left between them. The CDR3 contains 15 residues. Written as DNA, the CDR3 is TGCGCCAGCAGCTTGTCTCTCACTAGCACAGATACGCAGTATTTT. Translating it yields CASSLSLTSTDTQYF.

The rearrangement links TRBV5-6 to TRBJ1-5; D ambiguous. The V end was cut by 2 bases, the J end by 2 bases, with 11 bases between. The length of the CDR3 is 15 residues. CDR1 is SGHDT, CDR2 YYEEEE, per germline. CDR3: CASSLAGIGNQPQHF. The CDR3 bases are TGTGCCAGCAGCTTAGCGGGGATTGGCAATCAGCCCCAGCATTTT. The full variable domain, in which reference TRBV5-6 and TRBJ1-5 provide the parts outside the CDR3, is DAGVTQSPTHLIKTRGQQVTLRCSPKSGHDTVSWYQQALGQGPQFIFQYYEEEERQRGNFPDRFSGHQFPNYSSELNVNALLLGDSALYLCASSLAGIGNQPQHFGDGTRLSIL.

The chain couples TRBV30 to TRBJ1-5; D is undetermined. CDR1 is GTSNPN and CDR2 is SVGIG in the germline V gene (reference sequence). With 2 bases removed from V and 4 bases from J, the gap between germline ends came to 9 bases. This CDR3 is 13 amino acids long. CDR3 amino acids: CAWSTRGNQPQHF. The CDR3 nucleotides are TGTGCCTGGAGTACGCGAGGGAATCAGCCCCAGCATTTT. Using reference TRBV30 and TRBJ1-5 for the parts outside the CDR3, the full variable domain is SQTIHQWPATLVQPVGSPLSLECTVEGTSNPNLYWYRQAAGRGLQLLFYSVGIGQISSEVPQNLSASRPQDRQFILSSKKLLLSDSGFYLCAWSTRGNQPQHFGDGTRLSIL.